This T cell receptor (beta chain) was sequenced in a study of blood T cell repertoires in COVID-19. Study information: The United States, Italy and Spain were the sources of the acute and convalescent COVID-19 samples. T cells, B-cell-depleted T cells, or PBMCs supplied cDNA or gDNA.

Original data processing: From reference gene primer amplification, estimates of nucleated cell counts were derived. Measured with immunoSEQ multiplex PCR; TCRdb has only the in-frame clones, and not every one. V, J and clone size reflect that table, while D and trimming were determined from the DNA. The sample includes roughly 120,000 clones, approximately 87% of them seen just once. Material for sequencing was peripheral blood. This clonotype was sampled from a man under 40 with acute or convalescent COVID-19.

This CDR3 is CASRPPGVGYGYTF. The CDR3 nucleotides are TGTGCCAGCAGACCTCCAGGGGTGGGCTATGGCTACACCTTC. J is TRBJ1-2 and V is TRBV6-5, with TRBD1 as a possible D gene (6 bases). The CDR3 contains 14 residues. The germline V gene has CDR1 MNHEY and CDR2 SVGAGI. Trimming cost V 6 bases and J 4 bases, with 15 bases left between them.